The 21 T cell receptor beta chains presented below share a single source sample, sequenced in a study of blood T cells in healthy people across ages. A second about 6 to 12 cycle PCR used barcoded and J-beta primers. TCRdb reprocessed the 5' RACE reads via MiXCR and lists one record per CDR3 protein. The table has 1.5 million to 2 million distinct CDR3 sequences, over 25% seen once; the top ten hold about 7.7%. The sequenced sample consisted of blood. Source of these receptors: a woman aged 25 to 39 in good health.

This chain joins TRBV5-1 and TRBJ2-7, with a weak D call TRBD2 (6 bases). CDR1 SGHRS and CDR2 YFSETQ come from the germline V gene. V was shortened by 6 bases and J by 2 bases, with 15 bases between the two germline ends. The CDR3 loop spans 14 amino acids. The CDR3 here is CASNPGGITYEQYF. As DNA, the CDR3 is TGCGCCAGCAACCCCGGCGGGATTACCTACGAGCAGTACTTC.

Many counts were recorded for this clonotype. V and J are TRBV21-1 and TRBJ2-5; no check of the table's D call, TRBD1, against the DNA was made. TRBV21-1 is recorded as a pseudogene. The CDR3 loop spans 14 amino acids. The CDR3 loop reads CASSTGPGTGTQYF. DNA for the CDR3: TGTGCCAGCAGCACAGGTCCCGGGACAGGGACCCAGTACTTC.

The V call is TRBV7-2, the J call TRBJ1-2; D is perhaps TRBD1 (6 bases). V was clipped by 1 base and J by 3 bases, with 12 bases between them. CDR3 length: 15 residues. Germline V gene data show CDR1 as SGHTA and CDR2 as FQGNSA. The CDR3: CASSLDGGPDYGYTF. Here the CDR3 DNA reads TGTGCCAGCAGCTTAGACGGGGGGCCCGACTATGGCTACACCTTC.

This clonotype was seen repeatedly, ten times or more. This chain connects TRBV20-1 to TRBJ2-7, with D perhaps TRBD2 (6 bases). Germline V lookup: CDR1 DFQATT, CDR2 SNEGSKA (reference sequence). The CDR3 extends over 12 amino acids. V was clipped by 6 bases and J by 3 bases, with 12 bases between them. The CDR3 loop is CSALWGGYEQYF. The CDR3 bases are TGCAGTGCCCTGTGGGGAGGCTACGAGCAGTACTTC.

There are a few counts of this clonotype. The chain uses TRBV7-9 and TRBJ2-3; D may be TRBD1 or TRBD2 (6 bases each). In germline, CDR1 is SEHNR, CDR2 FQNEAQ (reference sequence). The CDR3 length is 16 residues. V was trimmed by 5 bases and J by 2 bases, leaving 17 bases between them. The CDR3 bases are TGTGCCAGCAGCGCGTCGAGGGGGACTTTCACAGATACGCAGTATTTT. Its translation is CASSASRGTFTDTQYF.

This clonotype was recorded once. The rearrangement joins TRBV28 to TRBJ2-2; 9 bases match TRBD1. Trimming took 2 bases from V and 6 from J; bases not matched to a gene: 4. Per germline, CDR1 MDHEN and CDR2 SYDVKM. The CDR3 is 15 amino acids. The CDR3 loop reads CASSLVGTGSGELFF. The CDR3 nucleotides are TGTGCCAGCAGTTTAGTCGGGACAGGGTCCGGGGAGCTGTTTTTT.

This clonotype was counted between two and nine times. V is TRBV15 and J is TRBJ1-5; a weak D match, TRBD1 (6 bases). The CDR3 runs 16 residues. V lost 8 bases and J 2 bases, leaving 19 bases between the germline ends. Germline V lookup: CDR1 LNHNV, CDR2 YYDKDF (reference sequence). The CDR3 DNA reads as TGTGCCACCGGCCGGCGCCCCGGGGGCGGCAATCAGCCCCAGCATTTT. Its translation: CATGRRPGGGNQPQHF.

As to this clonotype: Mismatch with germline at one junction end may stem from a read error. The chain is built from TRBV11-2 and TRBJ2-7, with D hard to call. CDR1 SGHAT and CDR2 FQNNGV come from the germline V gene. The CDR3 sequence is 15 residues long. CDR3 nucleotides: TGTGCCCGCAGCCCGGAGAGACATTATACCTACGAGCAGTACTTC. Translated: CARSPERHYTYEQYF.

This chain links TRBV18 with TRBJ2-7; 9 bases fit TRBD1. Trimming cost V 1 base and J 2 bases; bases outside gene matches: 3. CDR1 and CDR2 from the germline V gene are KGHSH and LQKENI. The CDR3 runs to 15 residues. The CDR3 DNA reads TGTGCCAGCTCACCACAACAGGGGGCCCCCTACGAGCAGTACTTC. Protein product: CASSPQQGAPYEQYF.

This clonotype has a single count. V gene TRBV12-3 or TRBV12-4 combines with J gene TRBJ1-2, with TRBD1 as a possible D gene (6 bases). Trimming left V 6 bases short and J 4 bases short, with 15 bases between. There are 14 residues in the CDR3. For the CDR3, the DNA is TGTGCCAGCAGACCACAGGGTCCCTCCTATGGCTACACCTTC. This encodes CASRPQGPSYGYTF.

The CDR3 DNA reads as TGTGCCAGCAGCTTGGGGGCAGCGGGAGGTAATCGAGAGACCCAGTACTTC. Protein: CASSLGAAGGNRETQYF. The J gene is TRBJ2-5, the V gene TRBV5-6, with 9 bases identical to TRBD2. Germline assignment: CDR1 SGHDT and CDR2 YYEEEE. The junction had 10 bases not matched to a gene; V was cut back by 0 bases and J by 4 bases. CDR3 length equals 17 residues.

This clonotype was observed many times. The chain couples TRBV20-1 to TRBJ2-1, with TRBD2 identical over 8 bases. J was trimmed by 6 bases and V by 5 bases; bases with no gene match: 9. The CDR3 has 14 residues. The germline CDR1 and CDR2 sequences are DFQATT and SNEGSKA (reference sequence). CDR3 region: CSAPVGTSSNEQFF. CDR3 nucleotide sequence: TGCAGTGCTCCGGTGGGGACTAGTTCCAATGAGCAGTTCTTC.

J is TRBJ2-1 and V is TRBV6-5, with D perhaps TRBD1 (6 bases). Looked up from germline, CDR1 is MNHEY and CDR2 is SVGAGI. The V gene lost 0 bases and the J gene lost 15 bases, with 12 bases spanning the gap. CDR3 length: 12 residues. CDR3 nucleotide sequence: TGTGCCAGCAGTTACTCGGCAGGGGAATGGTTCTTC. It is translated as CASSYSAGEWFF.

The chain combines TRBV30 with TRBJ2-5; tentatively, D is TRBD1 or TRBD2 (5 bases each). The CDR3 runs to 14 residues. V gave up 0 bases and J gave up 5 bases, with 13 bases separating them. Per germline, CDR1 GTSNPN and CDR2 SVGIG (reference sequence). CDR3 nucleotide sequence: TGTGCCTGGAGTGTACGGGGCAGGACGGAGACCCAGTACTTC. Translating it yields CAWSVRGRTETQYF.

The sample holds many counts of this clonotype. V is TRBV10-3 and J is TRBJ2-7, with D possibly called TRBD1 or TRBD2 (5 bases each). With 3 bases removed from V and 7 bases from J, the gap between germline ends came to 16 bases. The CDR3 is made up of 14 amino acids. In germline, CDR1 is ENHRY, CDR2 SYGVKD. The chain's CDR3 is CAISDGFLGDEQYF. The CDR3 coding sequence is TGTGCCATCAGTGACGGCTTCCTGGGGGATGAGCAGTACTTC.

This clonotype came up a few times. The chain joins TRBV5-1 to TRBJ2-3, with 7 bases identical to TRBD2. The CDR3 spans 16 residues. J was trimmed by 1 base and V by 4 bases; bases with no gene match: 9. Germline V gene sequence: CDR1 SGHRS, CDR2 YFSETQ. CDR3 nucleotide sequence: TGCGCCAGCAGCCCTTTGGAGCGGGGAGGCACAGATACGCAGTATTTT. Amino acid sequence: CASSPLERGGTDTQYF.

This clonotype was found many times. The J gene is TRBJ2-6, the V gene TRBV7-2; 10 nucleotides agree with TRBD1. After removal of 6 bases from V and 1 base from J, the junction contained 6 bases not matched to a gene. The CDR3 runs 17 residues. Germline V gives CDR1 SGHTA, CDR2 FQGNSA. Here the CDR3 DNA reads TGTGCCAGCAGGCCCGGGACAGGGGTTTCTGGGGCCAACGTCCTGACTTTC. Translating gives CASRPGTGVSGANVLTF.

This clonotype has just a few counts. The chain joins TRBV7-2 to TRBJ1-5; a possible D gene is TRBD1 (6 bases). Germline V gives CDR1 SGHTA, CDR2 FQGNSA. The CDR3 spans 14 residues. V was shortened by 5 bases and J by 7 bases, with 15 bases between the two germline ends. This chain's CDR3 is CASSEGVRGQPQHF. The CDR3 bases are TGTGCCAGCAGCGAGGGGGTCAGAGGGCAGCCCCAGCATTTT.

In its sample, this clonotype was seen many times. The chain combines TRBV3-1 with TRBJ2-1; possible D gene TRBD1, 6 bases. Germline assignment: CDR1 LGHDT and CDR2 YNNKEL (reference sequence). V was trimmed by 2 bases and J by 0 bases, leaving 14 bases between them. This CDR3 comprises 17 residues. The CDR3: CASSQRQGPFSYNEQFF. The CDR3, as DNA: TGTGCCAGCAGCCAACGTCAGGGGCCTTTCTCCTACAATGAGCAGTTCTTC.

This clonotype was detected a few times. The chain carries TRBV18 and TRBJ1-6; no reliable D call. CDR1 and CDR2 (germline): KGHSH, LQKENI. CDR3 length equals 15 residues. V lost 6 bases to trimming and J lost 3 bases, with 12 bases between them. The CDR3 DNA reads TGTGCCAGCTCTTCCGTAGCGGACTATAATTCACCCCTCCACTTT. Its protein product is CASSSVADYNSPLHF.

The chain recombines TRBV6-1 with TRBJ2-3; possible D gene TRBD2, 6 bases. This CDR3 contains 16 residues. The germline CDR1 and CDR2 sequences are MNHNS and SASEGT. V was clipped by 8 bases and J by 4 bases, with 22 bases between them. The CDR3 reads CASSESFGGEADTQYF. CDR3 nucleotide sequence: TGTGCCAGCTCCGAATCATTTGGAGGGGAGGCAGATACGCAGTATTTT.